This T cell receptor beta chain was identified during a study of cytomegalovirus exposure and HLA in healthy donors. The V gene lost 3 bases and the J gene lost 2 bases, with 13 bases spanning the gap. The CDR3 is 15 residues long. From germline, CDR1 is LNHDA and CDR2 SQIVND (reference sequence). The PCR contained 60 Vbeta and 13 Jbeta primers. Assay: immunoSEQ multiplex PCR; the TCRdb copy retains only in-frame clones and omits some. The sample includes about 270,000 clones, 75% to 90% seen only once; the top ten take roughly 4%. The chain uses TRBV19 and TRBJ1-2, with a weak D call TRBD1 (5 bases). What was sequenced was PBMCs. The clonotype comes from a middle-aged man in good health and CMV-seropositive. CDR3 amino acids: CASSIEVAGNYGYTF. CDR3 bases: TGTGCCAGTAGTATTGAGGTCGCAGGGAACTATGGCTACACCTTC.